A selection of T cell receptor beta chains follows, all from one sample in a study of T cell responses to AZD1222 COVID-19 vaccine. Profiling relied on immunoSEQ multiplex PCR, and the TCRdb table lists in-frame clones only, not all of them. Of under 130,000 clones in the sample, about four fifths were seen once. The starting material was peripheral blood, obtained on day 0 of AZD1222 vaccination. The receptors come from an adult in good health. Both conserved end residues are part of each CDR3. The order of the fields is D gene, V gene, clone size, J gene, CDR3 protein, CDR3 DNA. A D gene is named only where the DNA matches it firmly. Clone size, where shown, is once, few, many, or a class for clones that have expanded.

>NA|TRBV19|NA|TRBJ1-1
CASSMAGAMNTEAFF
TGTGCCAGTAGTATGGCCGGGGCGATGAACACTGAAGCTTTCTTT
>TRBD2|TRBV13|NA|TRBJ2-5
CASSLGRGGPIPETQYF
TGTGCCAGCAGCTTAGGCCGGGGGGGGCCGATCCCAGAGACCCAGTACTTC
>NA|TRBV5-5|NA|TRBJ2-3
CASSLGTASTDTQYF
TGTGCCAGCAGCTTGGGGACGGCTAGCACAGATACGCAGTATTTT
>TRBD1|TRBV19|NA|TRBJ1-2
CASRGGTGFYGYTF
TGTGCCAGTAGAGGAGGGACAGGGTTCTATGGCTACACCTTC
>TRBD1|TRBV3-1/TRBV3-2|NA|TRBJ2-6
CASGQGVGGANVLTF
TGTGCCAGTGGACAGGGGGTTGGTGGGGCCAACGTCCTGACTTTC
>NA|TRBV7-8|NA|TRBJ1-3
CASSLGGENTIYF
TGTGCCAGCAGCTTAGGAGGGGAAAACACCATATATTTT
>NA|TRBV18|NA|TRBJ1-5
CASSPGQSNQPQHF
TGTGCCAGCTCACCTGGACAGTCTAATCAGCCCCAGCATTTT
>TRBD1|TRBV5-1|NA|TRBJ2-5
CASSRSTGQETQYF
TGCGCCAGCAGCCGCTCGACAGGGCAAGAGACCCAGTACTTC
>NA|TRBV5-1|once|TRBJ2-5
CASTGFGRSEETQYF
TGCGCCAGCACTGGGTTTGGTAGGTCCGAAGAGACCCAGTACTTC
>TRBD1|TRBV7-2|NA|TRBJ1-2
CASSFRPGGVPNYGYTF
TGTGCCAGCAGCTTTCGGCCAGGGGGCGTGCCTAACTATGGCTACACCTTC
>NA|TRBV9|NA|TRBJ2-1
CASNRLGGVYNEQFF
TGTGCCAGTAACAGACTAGGAGGGGTTTACAATGAGCAGTTCTTC
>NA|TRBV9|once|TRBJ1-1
CASSPGLLGTEAFF
TGTGCCAGCAGCCCTGGACTTCTAGGTACTGAAGCTTTCTTT
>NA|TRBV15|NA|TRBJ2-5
CATSGVGGRGETQYF
TGTGCCACCAGTGGGGTGGGGGGCCGTGGAGAGACCCAGTACTTC
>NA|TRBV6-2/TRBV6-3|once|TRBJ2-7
CASSSKDRPTYEQYF
TGTGCCAGCAGTTCTAAGGACAGACCAACCTACGAGCAGTACTTC
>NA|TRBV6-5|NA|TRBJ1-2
CASSQQSLYGYTF
TGTGCCAGCAGCCAGCAAAGCCTCTATGGCTACACCTTC
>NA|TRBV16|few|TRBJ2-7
CASSRRADAEQYF
TGTGCCAGCAGCCGGAGGGCAGATGCCGAGCAGTACTTC
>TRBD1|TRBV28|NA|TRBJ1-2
CASSIQGDGYTF
TGTGCCAGCAGCATACAGGGGGATGGCTACACCTTC
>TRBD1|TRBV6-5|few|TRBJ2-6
CASGQVNSGANVLTF
TGTGCCAGCGGACAGGTGAACTCTGGGGCCAACGTCCTGACTTTC
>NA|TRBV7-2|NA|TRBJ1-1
CASSARIKMNTEAFF
TGTGCCAGCAGCGCGCGTATAAAAATGAACACTGAAGCTTTCTTT
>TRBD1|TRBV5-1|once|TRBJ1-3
CASSGGQSSGNTIYF
TGCGCCAGCAGCGGGGGACAGAGCTCTGGAAACACCATATATTTT
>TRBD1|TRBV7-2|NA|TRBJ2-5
CASSLRGPQETQYF
TGTGCCAGCAGCTTAAGGGGGCCTCAAGAGACCCAGTACTTC
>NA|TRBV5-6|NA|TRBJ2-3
CASSLAGPGTDTQYF
TGTGCCAGCAGCTTGGCAGGACCCGGCACAGATACGCAGTATTTT
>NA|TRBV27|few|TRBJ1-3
CASSLGSGNTIYF
TGTGCCAGCAGTTTGGGTTCTGGAAACACCATATATTTT